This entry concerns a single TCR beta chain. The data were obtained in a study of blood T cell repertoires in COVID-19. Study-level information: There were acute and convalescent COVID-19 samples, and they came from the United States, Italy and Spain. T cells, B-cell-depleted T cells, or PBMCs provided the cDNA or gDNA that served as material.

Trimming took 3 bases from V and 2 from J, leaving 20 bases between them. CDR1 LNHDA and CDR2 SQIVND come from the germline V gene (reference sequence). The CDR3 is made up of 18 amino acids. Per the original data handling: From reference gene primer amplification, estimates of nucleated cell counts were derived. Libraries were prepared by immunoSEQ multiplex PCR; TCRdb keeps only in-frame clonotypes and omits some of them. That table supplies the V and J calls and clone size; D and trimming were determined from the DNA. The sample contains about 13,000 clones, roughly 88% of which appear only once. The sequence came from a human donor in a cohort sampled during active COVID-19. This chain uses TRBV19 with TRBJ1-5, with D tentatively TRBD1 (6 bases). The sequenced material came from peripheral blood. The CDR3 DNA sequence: TGTGCCAGTAGTATTGGTATTCAGACGGGGGGCGGCAATCAGCCCCAGCATTTT. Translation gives CASSIGIQTGGGNQPQHF.